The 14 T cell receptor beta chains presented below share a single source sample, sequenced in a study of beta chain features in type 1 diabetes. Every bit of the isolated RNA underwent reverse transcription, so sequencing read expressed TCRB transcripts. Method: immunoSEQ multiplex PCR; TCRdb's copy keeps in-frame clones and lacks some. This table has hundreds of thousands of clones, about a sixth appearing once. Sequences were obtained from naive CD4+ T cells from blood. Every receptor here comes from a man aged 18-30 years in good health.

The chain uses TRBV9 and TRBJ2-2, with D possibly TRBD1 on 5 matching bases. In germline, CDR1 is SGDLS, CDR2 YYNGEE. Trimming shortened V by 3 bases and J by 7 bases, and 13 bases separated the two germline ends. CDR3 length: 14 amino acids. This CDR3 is CASSASGIRGELFF. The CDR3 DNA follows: TGTGCCAGCAGCGCCTCAGGGATCCGCGGGGAGCTGTTTTTT.

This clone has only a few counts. CDR3 residues: CASSSAQGPQHF. In DNA, the CDR3 is TGTGCCAGCTCCTCTGCACAGGGGCCCCAGCATTTT. The chain combines TRBV28 with TRBJ1-5, with D maybe TRBD1 (6 bases). Trimming removed 8 bases at V and 9 bases at J, with 14 bases between. The germline V gene has CDR1 MDHEN and CDR2 SYDVKM. The CDR3 contains 12 residues.

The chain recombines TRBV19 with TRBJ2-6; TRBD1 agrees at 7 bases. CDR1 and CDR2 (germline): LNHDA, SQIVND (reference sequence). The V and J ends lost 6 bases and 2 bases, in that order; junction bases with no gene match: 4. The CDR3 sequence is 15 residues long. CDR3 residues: CASRIDRAGANVLTF. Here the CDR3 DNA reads TGTGCCAGTAGGATCGACAGGGCTGGGGCCAACGTCCTGACTTTC.

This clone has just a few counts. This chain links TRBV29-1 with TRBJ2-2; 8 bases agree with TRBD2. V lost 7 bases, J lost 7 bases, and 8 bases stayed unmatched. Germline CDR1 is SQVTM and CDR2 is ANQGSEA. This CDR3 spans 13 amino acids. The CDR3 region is CSAAVRGGGELFF. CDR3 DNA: TGCAGCGCCGCTGTACGGGGGGGCGGGGAGCTGTTTTTT.

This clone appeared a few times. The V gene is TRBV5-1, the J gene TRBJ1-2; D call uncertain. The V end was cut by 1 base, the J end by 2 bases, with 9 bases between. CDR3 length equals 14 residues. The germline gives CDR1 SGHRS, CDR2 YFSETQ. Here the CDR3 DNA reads TGCGCCAGCAGCTTGCGGGGTGAAAACTATGGCTACACCTTC. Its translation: CASSLRGENYGYTF.

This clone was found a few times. The CDR3, as DNA: TGCGCCAGCAGCTTCAGGGGAGGGAACACTGAAGCTTTCTTT. Protein sequence: CASSFRGGNTEAFF. The chain joins TRBV5-1 to TRBJ1-1; D may be TRBD1 (6 bases). The CDR3 loop spans 14 amino acids. V dropped 2 bases and J dropped 1 base, with 9 bases sitting between them. Germline V gene data show CDR1 as SGHRS and CDR2 as YFSETQ.

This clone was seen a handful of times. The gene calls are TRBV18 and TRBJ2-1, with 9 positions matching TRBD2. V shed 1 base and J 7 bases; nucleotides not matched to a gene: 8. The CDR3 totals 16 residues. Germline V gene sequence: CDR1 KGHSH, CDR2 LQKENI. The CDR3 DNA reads TGTGCCAGCTCACCACGCGGTAGCGGGAGTGATAATGAGCAGTTCTTC. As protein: CASSPRGSGSDNEQFF.

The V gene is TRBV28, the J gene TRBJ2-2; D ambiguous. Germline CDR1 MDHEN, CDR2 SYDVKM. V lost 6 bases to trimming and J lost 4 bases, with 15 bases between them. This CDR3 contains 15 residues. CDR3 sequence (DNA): TGTGCCAGCAGCCTACTACTGCCGGGCACCGGGGAGCTGTTTTTT. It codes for CASSLLLPGTGELFF.

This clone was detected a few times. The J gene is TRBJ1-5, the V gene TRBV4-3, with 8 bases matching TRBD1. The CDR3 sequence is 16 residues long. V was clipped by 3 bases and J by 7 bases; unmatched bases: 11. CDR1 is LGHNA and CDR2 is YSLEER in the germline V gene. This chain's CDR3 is CASSQDGQGLRQPQHF. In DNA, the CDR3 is TGCGCCAGCAGCCAGGACGGACAGGGCCTCCGACAGCCCCAGCATTTT.

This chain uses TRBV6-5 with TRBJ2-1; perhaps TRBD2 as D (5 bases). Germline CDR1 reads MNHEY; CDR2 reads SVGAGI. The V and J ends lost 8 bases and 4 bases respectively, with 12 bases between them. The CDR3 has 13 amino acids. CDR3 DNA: TGTGCCAGCGTGAGGGCCGGGTACAATGAGCAGTTCTTC. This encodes CASVRAGYNEQFF.

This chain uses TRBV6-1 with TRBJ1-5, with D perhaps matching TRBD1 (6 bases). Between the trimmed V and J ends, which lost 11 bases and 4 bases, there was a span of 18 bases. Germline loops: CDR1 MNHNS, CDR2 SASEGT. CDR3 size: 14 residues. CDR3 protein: CASRGGAENQPQHF. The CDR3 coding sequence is TGTGCCTCCCGTGGGGGCGCCGAAAATCAGCCCCAGCATTTT.

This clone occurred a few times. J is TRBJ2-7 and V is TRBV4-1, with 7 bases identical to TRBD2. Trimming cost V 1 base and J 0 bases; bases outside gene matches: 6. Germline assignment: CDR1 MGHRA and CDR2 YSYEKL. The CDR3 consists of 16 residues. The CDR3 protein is CASSQVAGQGSYEQYF. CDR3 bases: TGCGCCAGCAGCCAAGTAGCGGGTCAGGGCTCCTACGAGCAGTACTTC.

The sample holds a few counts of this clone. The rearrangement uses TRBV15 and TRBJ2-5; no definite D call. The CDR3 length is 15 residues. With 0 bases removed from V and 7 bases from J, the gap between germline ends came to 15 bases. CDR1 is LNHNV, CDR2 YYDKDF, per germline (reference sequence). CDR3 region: CATSRDNGPQVTQYF. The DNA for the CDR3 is TGTGCCACCAGCAGAGATAATGGGCCCCAGGTGACCCAGTACTTC.

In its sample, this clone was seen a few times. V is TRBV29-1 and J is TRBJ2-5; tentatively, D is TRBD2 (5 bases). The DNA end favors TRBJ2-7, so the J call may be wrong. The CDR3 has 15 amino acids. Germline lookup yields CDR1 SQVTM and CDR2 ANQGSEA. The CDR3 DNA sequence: TGCAGCGTTGAAACCCCCCAGAGAGGGCTCCACGAGCAGTACTTC. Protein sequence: CSVETPQRGLHEQYF.